This T cell receptor beta chain is drawn from a study of T cell responses to AZD1222 COVID-19 vaccine. Overall study results and limits: Vaccination with two AZD1222 doses was followed by a rise in Spike-specific TCR breadth and depth. CD4 TCRs covered the whole spike, strongest at regions 160-218 and 743-854. Donors, mostly white British, included more females; clonal diversity was possibly underestimated.

Clones were read by immunoSEQ multiplex PCR, and TCRdb kept only the in-frame ones, dropping some. Here the sample spans over 150,000 clones, approximately 87% being singletons. In regard to this clone: As yet, its antigen is unknown.

CDR1 and CDR2 from the germline V gene are MNHEY and SVGAGI. The CDR3 spans 14 residues. V lost 7 bases and J 6 bases, leaving 13 bases between the germline ends. The TCR originated in an adult in good health. V gene TRBV6-5 combines with J gene TRBJ1-6, with D tentatively TRBD1 (6 bases). The input for sequencing was peripheral blood, taken on day 0 of MenACWY control vaccination. The CDR3 here is CASIMDSANSPLHF. DNA for the CDR3: TGTGCCAGCATTATGGACAGCGCTAATTCACCCCTCCACTTT.